The count of the clone carrying this TCR beta chain is one. As yet, its antigen is unknown. This record belongs to a study of vaccination and CD4 T cells after COVID-19. CD4+ T cells that had been cultured provided DNA sequenced with the Oncomine TCR Beta short-read assay. TCRdb fed the PCR reads into MiXCR, producing one record per CDR3 protein. Among 16,000 or so distinct CDR3 sequences listed, around 79% were seen once. The sample's treatment: roughly 10-day PBMC culture with coronavirus spike peptide pools or control peptides (ViraFEST assay). Looked up from germline, CDR1 is SGHTA and CDR2 is FQGNSA. CDR3 length: 15 amino acids. V was clipped by 5 bases and J by 2 bases, with 16 bases between them.

The genes are TRBV7-2 and TRBJ2-7; no reliable D call. This TCR derives from a human donor who received a COVID-19 vaccine. This material consisted of CD4+ T cells from blood, cultured in vitro, taken after SARS-CoV-2 vaccination. CDR3 region: CASSPQGRSTYEQYF. The CDR3 DNA follows: TGTGCCAGCAGCCCACAAGGACGGTCGACCTACGAGCAGTACTTC.